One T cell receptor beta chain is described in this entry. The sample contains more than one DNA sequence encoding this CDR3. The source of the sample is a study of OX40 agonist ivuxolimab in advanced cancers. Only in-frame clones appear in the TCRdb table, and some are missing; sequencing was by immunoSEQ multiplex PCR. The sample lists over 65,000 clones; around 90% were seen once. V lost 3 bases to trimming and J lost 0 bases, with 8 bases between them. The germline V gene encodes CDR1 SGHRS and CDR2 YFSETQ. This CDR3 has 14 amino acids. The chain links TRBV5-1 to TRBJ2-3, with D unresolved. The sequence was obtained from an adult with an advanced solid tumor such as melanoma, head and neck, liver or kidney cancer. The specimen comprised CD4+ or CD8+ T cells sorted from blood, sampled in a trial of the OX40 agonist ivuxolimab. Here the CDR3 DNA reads TGCGCCAGCAGCTCAGGTCCTAGCACAGATACGCAGTATTTT. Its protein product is CASSSGPSTDTQYF.